What follows describes a single TCR beta chain. Germline assignment: CDR1 SGHRS and CDR2 YFSETQ. This CDR3 comprises 14 residues. V was pared by 4 bases and J by 0 bases, with 10 bases between. This entry comes from a study of technical replicates of blood from several donors. The table came from immunoSEQ multiplex PCR; TCRdb's copy has only in-frame clones and leaves some out. The repertoire holds fewer than 85,000 clones, with roughly 94% as singletons. This TCR derives from a human donor in good health. Source material: T cells isolated from PBMCs. This chain links TRBV5-1 with TRBJ1-2; D possibly corresponds to TRBD1 (6 bases). The CDR3, as DNA: TGCGCCAGCAGCCTGACAGGTGCTAACTATGGCTACACCTTC. The encoded protein is CASSLTGANYGYTF.